This T cell receptor beta chain is drawn from a study of blood T cells in healthy people across ages. The CDR3 spans 14 residues. A second about 7 to 12 cycle PCR used barcoded and J-beta primers. Tagging of each cDNA molecule was performed by a template-switch adaptor with 12 random nucleotides. MiXCR, applied by TCRdb to the 5' RACE reads, yields one record per CDR3 protein. The data hold about 720,000 distinct CDR3 sequences, with 20% to 25% observed a single time. Only a few counts were recorded for this clonotype. The sequence derives from a man between 70 and 80 years old in good health. V gene TRBV21-1 combines with J gene TRBJ2-7; no DNA check was done on the table's D call, TRBD2. TRBV21-1 is listed as a pseudogene. The sample comprised blood. CDR3 residues: CASCKVAGSYEQYF. In nucleotides, the CDR3 is TGTGCCAGCTGCAAAGTGGCGGGATCCTACGAGCAGTACTTC.